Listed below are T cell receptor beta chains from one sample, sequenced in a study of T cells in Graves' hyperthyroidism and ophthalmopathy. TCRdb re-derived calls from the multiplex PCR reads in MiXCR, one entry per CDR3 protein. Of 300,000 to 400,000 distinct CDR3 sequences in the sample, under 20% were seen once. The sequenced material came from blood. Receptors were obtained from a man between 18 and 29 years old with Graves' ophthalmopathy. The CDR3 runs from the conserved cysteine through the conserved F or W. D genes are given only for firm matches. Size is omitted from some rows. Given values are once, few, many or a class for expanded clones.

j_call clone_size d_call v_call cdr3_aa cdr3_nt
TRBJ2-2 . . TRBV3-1 CASSQDWSGGELFF TGTGCCAGCAGCCAAGATTGGAGTGGCGGGGAGCTGTTTTTT
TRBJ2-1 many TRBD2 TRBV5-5 CASSLVAGREDEQFF TGTGCCAGCAGCTTGGTAGCGGGGAGGGAGGATGAGCAGTTCTTC
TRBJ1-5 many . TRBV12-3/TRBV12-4 CASSSADRNQPQHF TGTGCCAGCAGCTCGGCAGATCGCAATCAGCCCCAGCATTTT
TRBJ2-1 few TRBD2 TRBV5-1 CASSSYSSGGNNEQFF TGCGCCAGCAGCTCCTATTCCAGCGGGGGCAACAATGAGCAGTTCTTC
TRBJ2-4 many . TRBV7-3 CASSLDGANIQYF TGTGCCAGCAGCTTAGACGGCGCGAACATTCAGTACTTC
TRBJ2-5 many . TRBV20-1 CSARDSQRGHQETQYF TGCAGTGCTAGAGATAGCCAGCGGGGACATCAAGAGACCCAGTACTTC
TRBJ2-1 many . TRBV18 CASSPYRTAYNEQFF TGTGCCAGCTCACCGTACCGGACAGCCTACAATGAGCAGTTCTTC
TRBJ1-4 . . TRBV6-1 CASSNQFNEKLFF TGTGCCAGCTCGAACCAGTTTAATGAAAAACTGTTTTTT
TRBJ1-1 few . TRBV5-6 CASTPGGVGRAFF TGTGCCAGCACCCCTGGAGGGGTCGGGAGAGCTTTCTTT
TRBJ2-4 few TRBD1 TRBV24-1 CATSGHRGNIQYF TGTGCCACCAGTGGCCACAGGGGTAACATTCAGTACTTC
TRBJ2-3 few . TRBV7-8 CASSLAQDLWGPDTQYF TGTGCCAGCAGCTTAGCCCAGGATCTCTGGGGCCCAGATACGCAGTATTTT
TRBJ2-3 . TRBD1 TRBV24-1 CATSGGQGRADTQYF TGTGCCACCAGTGGGGGACAGGGACGTGCAGATACGCAGTATTTT
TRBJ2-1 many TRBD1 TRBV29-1 CSVAGQGSNEQFF TGCAGCGTCGCGGGACAGGGGTCCAATGAGCAGTTCTTC
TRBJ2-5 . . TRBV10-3 CATGPTGWETQYF TGTGCCACCGGACCGACCGGGTGGGAGACCCAGTACTTC
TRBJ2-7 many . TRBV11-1 CASSSQQGGYEQYF TGTGCCAGCAGCTCCCAACAGGGCGGGTACGAGCAGTACTTC
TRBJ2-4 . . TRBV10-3 CAISESMPKNIQYF TGTGCCATCAGTGAGTCAATGCCCAAAAACATTCAGTACTTC
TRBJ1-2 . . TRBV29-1 CSVEDSGHTF TGCAGCGTTGAAGACAGTGGCCACACCTTC
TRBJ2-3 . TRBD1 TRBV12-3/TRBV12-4 CASSQRGQEVSTDTQYF TGTGCCAGCAGTCAACGGGGACAGGAGGTGAGCACAGATACGCAGTATTTT
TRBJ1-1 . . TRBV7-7 CASSPEGQDRSWVFTEAFF TGTGCTAGCAGCCCAGAGGGCCAAGACAGGTCCTGGGTCTTCACTGAAGCTTTCTTT
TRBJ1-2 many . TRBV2 CASSAGMSGYGYTF TGTGCCAGCAGTGCCGGGATGTCGGGCTATGGCTACACCTTC
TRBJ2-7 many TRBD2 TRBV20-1 CSAPPPLAGSYEQYF TGCAGTGCTCCACCCCCTCTAGCGGGGTCCTACGAGCAGTACTTC
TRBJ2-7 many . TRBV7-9 CASSIGAYEQYF TGTGCCAGCAGCATCGGAGCCTACGAGCAGTACTTC
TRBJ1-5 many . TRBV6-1 CASSEALASNGNQPQHF TGTGCCAGCAGTGAAGCGTTGGCATCGAATGGCAATCAGCCCCAGCATTTT
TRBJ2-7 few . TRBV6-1 CASTSQGGVGEQYF TGTGCCAGCACTAGCCAGGGGGGGGTTGGCGAGCAGTACTTC